A single sample gave rise to the 32 T cell receptor beta chains below, sequenced in a study of blood T cell repertoires in COVID-19 (dated by TCRdb to 2020 to 2021). Receptor amplification or capture employed the immunoSEQ multiplex PCR assay. Entries here come from immuneACCESS through TCRdb and include only in-frame sequences with V and J called. Some clones fail to appear in such tables; in the studies checked, an unresolved V gene covers under half of the shortfall, and the cause of the remainder is unknown. A total of about 160,000 clones appear in this sample, about 80% of them only once. The top ten hold around a fifth of the sample. What was sequenced was peripheral blood. The source is a woman of 80 years or more with acute or convalescent COVID-19.

This sequence joins TRBV6-2 or TRBV6-3 and TRBJ2-7, with 7 bases fitting TRBD2. Germline V lookup: CDR1 MNHEY, CDR2 SVGEGT. V dropped 2 bases and J dropped 0; count of bases not matched to a gene: 7. The CDR3 length is 16 residues. The CDR3 nucleotides are TGTGCCAGCAGTTACCCCACGGGGAGGGACTCCTACGAGCAGTACTTC. It encodes CASSYPTGRDSYEQYF.

The chain uses TRBV9 and TRBJ2-7; 11 nucleotides align to TRBD2. Trimming at V came to 4 bases and at J to 7 bases, leaving 10 bases not matched to a gene. This CDR3 spans 15 amino acids. CDR1 is SGDLS, CDR2 YYNGEE, per germline. The CDR3 DNA reads TGTGCCAGCAGCCCTCTTAGCGGGAGGGCCTTGGAGCAGTACTTC. Its protein product is CASSPLSGRALEQYF.

This rearrangement joins TRBV18 to TRBJ1-1; 10 bases line up with TRBD1. With 2 bases clipped from V and 3 bases from J, the junction kept 3 bases outside the gene matches. Looked up from germline, CDR1 is KGHSH and CDR2 is LQKENI. The CDR3 runs to 15 residues. The CDR3 protein is CASSPSTGGYTEAFF. The DNA of the CDR3 is TGTGCCAGCTCACCATCGACAGGGGGCTACACTGAAGCTTTCTTT. Combining the CDR3 with reference TRBV18 and TRBJ1-1 gives the whole variable domain NAGVMQNPRHLVRRRGQEARLRCSPMKGHSHVYWYRQLPEEGLKFMVYLQKENIIDESGMPKERFSAEFPKEGPSILRIQQVVRGDSAAYFCASSPSTGGYTEAFFGQGTRLTVV.

A single count supports this clone. The rearrangement uses TRBV18 and TRBJ2-3, with D possibly matching TRBD1 (6 bases). Germline CDR1 is KGHSH and CDR2 is LQKENI. This CDR3 is 16 amino acids long. Trimming left V 2 bases short and J 2 bases short, with 14 bases between. CDR3 coding DNA: TGTGCCAGCTCACCAAACTCTCAGGGGACCACAGATACGCAGTATTTT. This sequence encodes CASSPNSQGTTDTQYF.

The chain combines TRBV6-5 with TRBJ2-7; TRBD1 might be the D (6 bases). This CDR3 contains 12 residues. V was cut by 6 bases and J by 8 bases, with 14 bases left in between. Germline V lookup: CDR1 MNHEY, CDR2 SVGAGI. CDR3 loop: CASRDTGKKQYF. The CDR3 nucleotides are TGTGCCAGCAGGGATACAGGGAAAAAGCAGTACTTC.

The V gene is TRBV5-1, the J gene TRBJ1-5, with 8 bases aligning to TRBD1. Germline assignment: CDR1 SGHRS and CDR2 YFSETQ. Germline trimming cut 4 bases from V and 4 bases from J; bases unmatched to any gene: 10. This CDR3 has 16 residues. Written as DNA, the CDR3 is TGCGCCAGCAGCAAAGGAGGGACAGGTCGAAATCAGCCCCAGCATTTT. Translating gives CASSKGGTGRNQPQHF.

V gene TRBV4-3 combines with J gene TRBJ1-6; 10 nucleotides line up with TRBD1. With V trimmed by 0 bases and J by 10 bases, 9 bases remained unmatched. Germline lookup yields CDR1 LGHNA and CDR2 YSLEER. The CDR3 totals 17 residues. CDR3 in amino acids: CASSQERQGALESPLHF. CDR3 nucleotides: TGCGCCAGCAGCCAAGAGAGACAGGGGGCCTTAGAATCACCCCTCCACTTT.

This sequence joins TRBV20-1 and TRBJ2-7; a possible D gene is TRBD2 (6 bases). CDR1 is DFQATT, CDR2 SNEGSKA, per germline (reference sequence). The CDR3 covers 11 residues. With 6 bases removed from V and 5 bases from J, the gap between germline ends came to 11 bases. The CDR3 is CSAGGLDEQYF. The CDR3 DNA follows: TGCAGTGCGGGGGGTTTGGACGAGCAGTACTTC.

The rearrangement links TRBV19 to TRBJ1-5; 9 nucleotides line up with TRBD1. The CDR3 has 15 amino acids. CDR1 and CDR2 from the germline V gene are LNHDA and SQIVND (reference sequence). Trimming cost V 2 bases and J 6 bases; bases outside gene matches: 5. CDR3 amino acids: CASSILQGATQPQHF. The CDR3 DNA reads TGTGCCAGTAGTATACTACAGGGGGCCACTCAGCCCCAGCATTTT. Variable domain in full (rest from reference TRBV19 and TRBJ1-5): DGGITQSPKYLFRKEGQNVTLSCEQNLNHDAMYWYRQDPGQGLRLIYYSQIVNDFQKGDIAEGYSVSREKKESFPLTVTSAQKNPTAFYLCASSILQGATQPQHFGDGTRLSIL.

This rearrangement joins TRBV5-1 to TRBJ2-5, with D possibly TRBD1 on 6 matching bases. Per germline, CDR1 SGHRS and CDR2 YFSETQ. The CDR3 covers 16 residues. Trimming removed 0 bases from V and 0 bases from J, with 12 bases in between. The CDR3 DNA reads TGCGCCAGCAGCTTGGGCCAGGGGACGTACCAAGAGACCCAGTACTTC. Protein sequence: CASSLGQGTYQETQYF.

V gene TRBV11-2 combines with J gene TRBJ2-3; TRBD2 aligns across 11 bases. The CDR3 has 17 residues. With 4 bases clipped from V and 1 base from J, the junction kept 7 bases outside the gene matches. The V gene's germline CDR1 is SGHAT and CDR2 FQNNGV. The CDR3 bases are TGTGCCAGCAGCTCACACCCGGGACTAGCGGGCACAGATACGCAGTATTTT. This translates into CASSSHPGLAGTDTQYF.

The chain combines TRBV3-1 (or the pseudogene TRBV3-2) with TRBJ2-5; D is uncertain. V was clipped by 3 bases and J by 4 bases, with 9 bases between them. CDR3 length: 13 amino acids. Per the germline V gene, CDR1 is LGHDT and CDR2 is YNNKEL (reference sequence). CDR3 protein: CASSHLGRETQYF. The CDR3 DNA follows: TGTGCCAGCAGCCACCTGGGCCGAGAGACCCAGTACTTC.

The chain carries TRBV5-1 and TRBJ1-6, with 8 nucleotides matching TRBD1. Unmatched junction bases numbered 12, after V lost 6 bases and J lost 13 bases. This CDR3 is 14 amino acids long. Germline CDR1 and CDR2: SGHRS and YFSETQ. Here the CDR3 reads CASTPGQVPFPLHF. The CDR3 nucleotides read TGCGCCAGCACCCCGGGACAGGTCCCCTTCCCCCTCCACTTT.

This rearrangement joins TRBV18 to TRBJ1-1; the match to TRBD1 covers 7 bases. V shed 4 bases, J shed 7 bases, and the junction held 3 bases outside the gene matches. CDR1 and CDR2 from the germline V gene are KGHSH and LQKENI. There are 12 residues in the CDR3. The DNA of the CDR3 is TGTGCCAGCTCACTTACAGGGGTTGAAGCTTTCTTT. Its protein is CASSLTGVEAFF.

This chain connects TRBV10-1 to TRBJ2-1, with D possibly being TRBD2 (5 bases). CDR1 is WNHNN and CDR2 is SYGVQD in the germline V gene (reference sequence). V dropped 7 bases and J dropped 0 bases, with 13 bases sitting between them. The CDR3 is 15 amino acids. The CDR3 protein is CASMIASSSYNEQFF. DNA of the CDR3: TGCGCCAGCATGATAGCGTCGAGCTCCTACAATGAGCAGTTCTTC.

This clone has only one observation. The chain couples TRBV9 to TRBJ2-2; TRBD2 might be the D (5 bases). V was shortened by 4 bases and J by 7 bases, with 14 bases between the two germline ends. This CDR3 is built from 14 residues. The V gene's germline CDR1 is SGDLS and CDR2 YYNGEE. CDR3 sequence: CASSFPPAGGELFF. CDR3 bases: TGTGCCAGCAGCTTCCCTCCCGCGGGCGGGGAGCTGTTTTTT.

The V gene is TRBV30, the J gene TRBJ2-3, with no clear D. Germline CDR1 reads GTSNPN; CDR2 reads SVGIG (reference sequence). This CDR3 is 12 amino acids long. V gave up 1 base and J gave up 1 base, with 3 bases separating them. For the CDR3, the DNA is TGTGCCTGGAGTGCCGGCACAGATACGCAGTATTTT. Its translation is CAWSAGTDTQYF.

This clone has a handful of counts. V is TRBV19 and J is TRBJ1-2, with 9 bases fitting TRBD1. CDR3 length: 17 amino acids. CDR1 and CDR2 (germline): LNHDA, SQIVND (reference sequence). J was trimmed by 2 bases and V by 5 bases; bases with no gene match: 12. The CDR3 DNA reads as TGTGCCAGTAGTCCTTGGACAGGGGCCACAAACAACTATGGCTACACCTTC. This encodes CASSPWTGATNNYGYTF.

Comment on this clone: Different DNA sequences within this sample yield the same CDR3. V usage is TRBV30 and J usage is TRBJ2-3; 9 positions agree with TRBD2. V was clipped by 4 bases and J by 0 bases; unmatched bases: 2. CDR3 length: 14 residues. In germline, CDR1 is GTSNPN, CDR2 SVGIG (reference sequence). The CDR3 DNA reads TGTGCCTGGACTAGCGGGACTAGCACAGATACGCAGTATTTT. Amino acids: CAWTSGTSTDTQYF.

V and J are TRBV7-2 and TRBJ2-2, with D tentatively TRBD1 (6 bases). The ends were cut back, 6 bases at V and 1 base at J, with 9 bases in the middle. Germline V gives CDR1 SGHTA, CDR2 FQGNSA. CDR3 length equals 14 residues. The DNA for the CDR3 is TGTGCCAGCAGTCGGACAGTGAACACCGGGGAGCTGTTTTTT. Amino acids: CASSRTVNTGELFF. Supplemented by reference TRBV7-2 and TRBJ2-2, the full variable domain reads GAGVSQSPSNKVTEKGKDVELRCDPISGHTALYWYRQSLGQGLEFLIYFQGNSAPDKSGLPSDRFSAERTGGSVSTLTIQRTQQEDSAVYLCASSRTVNTGELFFGEGSRLTVL.

The rearrangement joins TRBV4-1 to TRBJ2-1; tentatively, D is TRBD2 (5 bases). V was cut by 4 bases and J by 3 bases, with 16 bases left in between. In germline, CDR1 is MGHRA, CDR2 YSYEKL. The CDR3 covers 16 residues. Written as DNA, the CDR3 is TGCGCCAGCAGCCGGATACGGGAATCCCTCTACAATGAGCAGTTCTTC. Its translation is CASSRIRESLYNEQFF.

This clone has more than one count but fewer than ten. The V gene is TRBV6-5, the J gene TRBJ2-7; tentative D call: TRBD2 (6 bases). CDR3 length: 14 amino acids. V gave up 2 bases and J gave up 3 bases, with 11 bases separating them. CDR1 is MNHEY and CDR2 is SVGAGI in the germline V gene. The DNA of the CDR3 is TGTGCCAGCAGTTACGGGTGGGGGGACTACGAGCAGTACTTC. It yields the protein CASSYGWGDYEQYF.

This clone was recorded a few times. This chain links TRBV5-6 with TRBJ2-2; 10 nucleotides align to TRBD2. The germline gives CDR1 SGHDT, CDR2 YYEEEE. CDR3 length equals 17 residues. Unmatched junction bases numbered 9, after V lost 0 bases and J lost 7 bases. For the CDR3, the DNA is TGTGCCAGCAGCTTGGGGACTAGCGGACCCCGCGGCGGGGAGCTGTTTTTT. The encoded protein is CASSLGTSGPRGGELFF.

This clone was counted a few times. V and J are TRBV19 and TRBJ1-2; 7 bases match TRBD1. CDR3 length equals 15 residues. CDR1 and CDR2 (germline): LNHDA, SQIVND (reference sequence). The V and J ends lost 5 bases and 0 bases, in that order; junction bases with no gene match: 6. CDR3 DNA sequence: TGTGCCAGTAGTCCGGGACAGCGAACTAACTATGGCTACACCTTC. This codes for CASSPGQRTNYGYTF.

The chain joins TRBV5-1 to TRBJ1-2; 7 bases align to TRBD1. Trimming cost V 1 base and J 0 bases; bases outside gene matches: 0. Per germline, CDR1 SGHRS and CDR2 YFSETQ. The CDR3 covers 14 residues. The CDR3 loop reads CASSLQGANYGYTF. The CDR3 DNA is TGCGCCAGCAGCTTGCAGGGGGCTAACTATGGCTACACCTTC.

The chain couples TRBV6-5 to TRBJ1-2; 7 positions match TRBD1. The CDR3 contains 11 residues. Trimming took 7 bases from V and 6 from J; bases not matched to a gene: 2. From germline, CDR1 is MNHEY and CDR2 SVGAGI. The CDR3 loop reads CASNDRDGYTF. The CDR3 DNA is TGTGCCAGCAACGACAGGGATGGCTACACCTTC.

Here the CDR3 reads CASMGGRAGEQFF. The CDR3 DNA follows: TGTGCCAGTATGGGCGGGAGGGCCGGTGAGCAGTTCTTC. The rearrangement links TRBV19 to TRBJ2-1; 9 bases fit TRBD2. Germline values: CDR1 LNHDA, CDR2 SQIVND (reference sequence). This CDR3 region has 13 residues. The trim removed 7 bases at V and 9 bases at J, leaving 7 bases unmatched.

This clone came up once. The rearrangement uses TRBV3-1 (or the pseudogene TRBV3-2) and TRBJ1-5, with D unclear. Trimming took off 4 bases at V and 5 bases at J, with 9 bases between the two ends. The CDR3 consists of 13 residues. Per germline, CDR1 LGHDT and CDR2 YNNKEL (reference sequence). CDR3 DNA: TGTGCCAGCAGCCCCGACCGGGATCAGCCCCAGCATTTT. This encodes CASSPDRDQPQHF.

This clone was observed once. The rearrangement joins TRBV6-5 to TRBJ2-4, with TRBD1 as a possible D gene (6 bases). The CDR3 totals 15 residues. CDR1 is MNHEY, CDR2 SVGAGI, per germline. V dropped 2 bases and J dropped 12 bases, with 20 bases sitting between them. The CDR3: CASSYPGQLKQDQYF. CDR3 in DNA: TGTGCCAGCAGTTACCCTGGACAGTTAAAACAAGATCAGTACTTC.

This chain joins TRBV6-5 and TRBJ1-2, with 7 bases lining up with TRBD1. The CDR3 covers 15 residues. Looked up from germline, CDR1 is MNHEY and CDR2 is SVGAGI. V was clipped by 2 bases and J by 5 bases; unmatched bases: 8. DNA for the CDR3: TGTGCCAGCAGTTACAGACAGGGCCGGGGGTATGGCTACACCTTC. Its translation is CASSYRQGRGYGYTF.

This chain connects TRBV7-9 to TRBJ2-3, with 9 bases that match TRBD2. CDR1 SEHNR and CDR2 FQNEAQ come from the germline V gene (reference sequence). The trim removed 3 bases at V and 2 bases at J, leaving 6 bases unmatched. The length of the CDR3 is 16 residues. The CDR3 sequence: CASSFVSGRPTDTQYF. CDR3 sequence (DNA): TGTGCCAGCAGCTTCGTCAGCGGGAGGCCCACAGATACGCAGTATTTT.

The J gene is TRBJ1-2, the V gene TRBV19; TRBD1 might be the D (5 bases). The CDR3 is 14 residues long. V was cut by 6 bases and J by 2 bases, with 13 bases left in between. The germline CDR1 and CDR2 sequences are LNHDA and SQIVND (reference sequence). The CDR3 sequence is CASRPGGANYGYTF. As DNA, the CDR3 is TGTGCCAGTAGGCCGGGGGGAGCGAACTATGGCTACACCTTC.